One T cell receptor (beta chain) is described in this entry. Which antigen it targets is not known. No per-base quality is available; no much larger clone lies one base away. This sample is part of a study of OX40 agonist ivuxolimab in advanced cancers. Looking at the study overall: Ivuxolimab was an agonistic, fully human IgG2 monoclonal antibody directed against OX40 (CD134), a costimulatory receptor. Intravenous ivuxolimab was administered to patients every 2 weeks at six dose levels: 0.01, 0.1, 0.3, 1.5, 3 and 10 mg/kg. Among the approximately 50 dose-escalation patients, roughly 20 had hepatocellular carcinoma, some 15 melanoma, 9 renal cell carcinoma and 9 head and neck cancer. In the dose-escalation cohort, 75% to 85% of patients were male, and the mean age was approximately 60 years with a range of roughly 20 to 80. Patients were allowed to have had prior anti-PD-1, anti-PD-L1 or anti-CTLA-4 therapy, and 40% of the dose-escalation patients had been treated with checkpoint inhibitors. Partial responses were achieved by three dose-escalation patients, of whom one had hepatocellular carcinoma and two had cutaneous melanoma. The point of sequencing TCRbeta in the periphery was to test whether ivuxolimab changed TCR sequence diversity and drove clonal T-cell expansion. The paper covers the monotherapy dose-escalation part of the phase I ivuxolimab trial, which included N ≈ 57 patients. The research as a whole found: At doses of 0.1 to 3.0 mg/kg, clonal expansion of both CD4+ and CD8+ blood T cells was observed from baseline to week 6. In the 0.1-3.0 mg/kg groups, partial responders were among the patients with the lowest normalized peripheral clonal expansion, particularly in CD8+ T cells. After ivuxolimab, expanded clones were on average more numerous among CD8+ T cells than among CD4+ T cells. Which antigens the clonally expanded peripheral T cells were specific for was not determined. Low levels of normalized T-cell clonal expansion were also seen in some nonresponding patients.

Genomic DNA was extracted from sorted cells for sequencing of the TCRbeta CDR3 region. The immunoSEQ Assay was used to sequence the TCRbeta CDR3 regions. TCRdb took this table from immuneACCESS and kept in-frame rearrangements with V and J called. Such tables lack part of the clones; where checked against another copy, unresolved V genes explain under half of the gap, and the rest is unexplained. For this sample there are 7,500 to 10,000 clones; about 69% appear just once. The ten largest clones add up to over 40% of the sample. The trial excluded patients who had a history of autoimmune disease or were on systemic immunosuppression. In every dose cohort, peripheral blood was drawn for TCR sequencing at baseline, cycle 4 day 1, and cycle 7 day 1. Samples were obtained from an open-label, multicenter, first-in-human phase I dose-escalation trial of ivuxolimab. Adults with locally advanced or metastatic head and neck squamous cell, hepatocellular, melanoma or renal cell carcinoma were enrolled in the trial. Before TCR sequencing, CD4+ T cells and CD8+ T cells from peripheral blood were sorted into separate populations.

From the cysteine up to the phenylalanine, the CDR3 has a length of 18 residues. The only DNA kept is the CDR3, 54 bases in frame from the first base. Based on the germline V gene, the CDR1 and CDR2 sequences are LGHNA and YNFKEQ. V lost 0 bases and J lost 5 bases, and the count of bases not matched to a germline gene is 10. This clonotype was sampled from an adult with an advanced solid tumor such as melanoma, head and neck, liver or kidney cancer. Recombination linked TRBV4-2 to TRBJ2-5, with 12 central nucleotides matching TRBD2. The material sequenced was CD4+ or CD8+ T cells sorted from blood, taken in a trial of the OX40 agonist ivuxolimab. The nucleotide sequence reads as follows: TGTGCCAGCAGCCAAGAAACGTCTAGCGGGGGGGCCAGGGAGACCCAGTACTTC. This is translated as CASSQETSSGGARETQYF.